Each of the 6 T cell receptor beta chains below was sequenced from the same sample in a study of blood T cell repertoires in COVID-19. Some clones are missing from TCRdb's copy, which holds only in-frame ones; the method was immunoSEQ multiplex PCR. The data contain just under 150,000 clones, approximately 84% of them singletons. The sample comprised peripheral blood. All receptors come from a human donor in a cohort sampled during active COVID-19.

The rearrangement links TRBV30 to TRBJ2-1, with TRBD1 matching over 7 bases. Germline V gene data show CDR1 as GTSNPN and CDR2 as SVGIG (reference sequence). V dropped 2 bases and J dropped 2; count of bases not matched to a gene: 6. This CDR3 spans 15 amino acids. The CDR3, as DNA: TGTGCCTGGAGTCAAAGGGGGACAGCCTACAATGAGCAGTTCTTC. The encoded protein is CAWSQRGTAYNEQFF.

The chain has TRBV27 and TRBJ2-5; 8 nucleotides line up with TRBD1. The CDR3 is 13 amino acids. J lost 9 bases, V lost 6 bases, and 9 bases had no gene match. Germline V gene data show CDR1 as MNHEY and CDR2 as SMNVEV (reference sequence). This chain's CDR3 is CASSPRPTGAQYF. The DNA of the CDR3 is TGTGCCAGCAGCCCCCGACCGACAGGGGCCCAGTACTTC.

This clone was counted once. This rearrangement joins TRBV18 to TRBJ1-4, with D perhaps TRBD1 (5 bases). This CDR3 region has 15 residues. Trimming took 2 bases from V and 2 from J, leaving 9 bases between them. Looked up from germline, CDR1 is KGHSH and CDR2 is LQKENI. The CDR3 sequence: CASSPIGVTNEKLFF. The CDR3, as DNA: TGTGCCAGCTCACCAATAGGGGTTACTAATGAAAAACTGTTTTTT.

This chain joins TRBV6-2 or TRBV6-3 and TRBJ1-1; 10 bases agree with TRBD1. The CDR3 covers 17 residues. The trim removed 6 bases at V and 6 bases at J, leaving 16 bases unmatched. Germline V lookup: CDR1 MNHEY, CDR2 SVGEGT. Written as DNA, the CDR3 is TGTGCCAGCAGCCAACGGACAGGGGGGATTGGAGTTTCTGAAGCTTTCTTT. Amino acids: CASSQRTGGIGVSEAFF.

CDR3 amino acids: CASSEWGTGRGEQYF. DNA for the CDR3: TGTGCCAGCAGTGAATGGGGGACAGGGCGGGGAGAGCAGTACTTC. This sequence joins TRBV25-1 and TRBJ2-7, with 9 nucleotides matching TRBD1. V dropped 1 base and J dropped 7; count of bases not matched to a gene: 8. The CDR3 loop spans 15 amino acids. Per the germline V gene, CDR1 is MGHDK and CDR2 is SYGVNS.

The J gene is TRBJ1-1, the V gene TRBV6-5, with D perhaps matching TRBD1 (5 bases). V shed 10 bases and J shed 1 base, with 19 bases lying between them. Germline values: CDR1 MNHEY, CDR2 SVGAGI. The CDR3 is made up of 15 amino acids. The CDR3 coding sequence is TGTGCCACCACCTCAGGGATAGGACCGAACACTGAAGCTTTCTTT. As protein: CATTSGIGPNTEAFF.